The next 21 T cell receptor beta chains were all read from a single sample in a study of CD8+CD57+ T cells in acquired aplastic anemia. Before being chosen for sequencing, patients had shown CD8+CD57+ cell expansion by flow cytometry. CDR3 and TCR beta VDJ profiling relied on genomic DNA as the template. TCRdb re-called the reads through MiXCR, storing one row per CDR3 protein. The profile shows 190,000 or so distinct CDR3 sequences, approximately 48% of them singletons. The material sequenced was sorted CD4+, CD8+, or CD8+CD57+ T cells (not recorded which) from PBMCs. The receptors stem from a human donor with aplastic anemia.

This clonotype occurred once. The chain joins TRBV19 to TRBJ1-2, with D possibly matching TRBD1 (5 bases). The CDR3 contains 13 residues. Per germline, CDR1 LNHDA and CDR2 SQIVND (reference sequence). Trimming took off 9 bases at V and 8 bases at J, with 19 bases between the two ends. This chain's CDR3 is CASMEAGGWGYTF. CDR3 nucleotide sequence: TGTGCCAGCATGGAGGCCGGGGGTTGGGGCTACACCTTC.

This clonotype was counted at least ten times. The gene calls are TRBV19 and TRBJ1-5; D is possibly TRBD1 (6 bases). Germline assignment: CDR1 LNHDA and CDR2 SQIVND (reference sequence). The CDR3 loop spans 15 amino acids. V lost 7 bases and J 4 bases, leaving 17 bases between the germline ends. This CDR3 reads CASNLGQSLNQPQHF. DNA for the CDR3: TGTGCCAGTAATCTTGGACAGTCTCTAAATCAGCCCCAGCATTTT.

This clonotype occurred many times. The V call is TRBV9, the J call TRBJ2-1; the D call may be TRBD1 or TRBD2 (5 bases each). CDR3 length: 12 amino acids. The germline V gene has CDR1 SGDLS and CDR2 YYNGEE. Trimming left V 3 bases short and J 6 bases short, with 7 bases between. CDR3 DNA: TGTGCCAGCAGCGGGGGGTCCAATGAGCAGTTCTTC. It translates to CASSGGSNEQFF.

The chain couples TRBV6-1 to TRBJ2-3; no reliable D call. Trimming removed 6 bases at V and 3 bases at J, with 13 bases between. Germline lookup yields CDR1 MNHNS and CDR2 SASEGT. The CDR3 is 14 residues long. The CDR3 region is CASSLQPRTDTQYF. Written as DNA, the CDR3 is TGTGCCAGCAGCCTGCAGCCCCGGACAGATACGCAGTATTTT.

The DNA for the CDR3 is TGTGCCAGCAGCCCCGGGACAGGGGCCGTGTACGAGCAGTACTTC. Its translation is CASSPGTGAVYEQYF. The rearrangement links TRBV7-3 to TRBJ2-7; TRBD1 agrees at 10 bases. Germline lookup yields CDR1 SGHTA and CDR2 FQGTGA. This CDR3 comprises 15 residues. The V segment lost 5 bases and the J segment 4 bases; nucleotides outside the gene matches: 8.

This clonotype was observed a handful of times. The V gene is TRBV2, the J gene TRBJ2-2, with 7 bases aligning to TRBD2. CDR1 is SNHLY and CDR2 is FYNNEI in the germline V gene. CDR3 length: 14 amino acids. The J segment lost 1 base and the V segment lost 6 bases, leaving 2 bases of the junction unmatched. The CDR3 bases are TGTGCCAGCAGACTAGCGCAGAACACCGGGGAGCTGTTTTTT. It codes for CASRLAQNTGELFF.

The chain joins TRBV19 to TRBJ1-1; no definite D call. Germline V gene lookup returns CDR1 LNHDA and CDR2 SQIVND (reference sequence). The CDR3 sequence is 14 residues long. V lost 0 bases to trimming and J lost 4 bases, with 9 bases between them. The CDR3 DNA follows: TGTGCCAGTAGTATAGATGGCACCCTCACTGAAGCTTTCTTT. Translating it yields CASSIDGTLTEAFF.

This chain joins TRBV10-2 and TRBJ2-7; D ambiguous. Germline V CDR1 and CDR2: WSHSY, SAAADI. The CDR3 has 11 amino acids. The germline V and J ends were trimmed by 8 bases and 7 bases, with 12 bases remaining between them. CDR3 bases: TGCGCCAGCTTCGACGTAAAGGAGCAGTACTTC. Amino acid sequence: CASFDVKEQYF.

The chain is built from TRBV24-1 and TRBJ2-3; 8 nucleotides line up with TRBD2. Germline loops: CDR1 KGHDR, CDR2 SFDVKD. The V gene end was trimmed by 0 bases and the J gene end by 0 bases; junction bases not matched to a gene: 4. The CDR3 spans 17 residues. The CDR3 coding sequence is TGTGCCACCAGTGATTTGAGTAGCGGGGTGAGCACAGATACGCAGTATTTT. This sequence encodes CATSDLSSGVSTDTQYF.

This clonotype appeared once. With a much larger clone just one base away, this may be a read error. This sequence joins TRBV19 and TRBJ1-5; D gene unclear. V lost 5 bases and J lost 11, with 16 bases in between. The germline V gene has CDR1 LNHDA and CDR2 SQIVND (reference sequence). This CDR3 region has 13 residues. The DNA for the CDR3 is TGTGCCAGTAGTTTCTTTGAACCCCAGGCCCAGCATTTT. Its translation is CASSFFEPQAQHF.

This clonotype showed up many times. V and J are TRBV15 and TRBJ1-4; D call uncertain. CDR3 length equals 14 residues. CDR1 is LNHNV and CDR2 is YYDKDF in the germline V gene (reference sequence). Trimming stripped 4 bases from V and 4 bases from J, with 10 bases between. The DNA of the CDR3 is TGTGCCACCAGCAATCTGGGAAGTAATGAAAAACTGTTTTTT. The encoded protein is CATSNLGSNEKLFF.

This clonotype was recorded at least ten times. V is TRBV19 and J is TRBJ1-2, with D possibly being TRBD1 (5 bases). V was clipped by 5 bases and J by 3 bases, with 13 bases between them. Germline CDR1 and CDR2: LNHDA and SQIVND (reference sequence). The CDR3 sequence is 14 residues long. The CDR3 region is CASSARVIDYGYTF. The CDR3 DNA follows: TGTGCCAGTAGTGCCAGGGTGATCGACTATGGCTACACCTTC.

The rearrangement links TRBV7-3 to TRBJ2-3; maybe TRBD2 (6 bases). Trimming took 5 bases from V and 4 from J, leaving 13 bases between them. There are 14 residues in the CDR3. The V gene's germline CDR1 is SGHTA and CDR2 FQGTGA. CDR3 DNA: TGTGCCAGCAGCGCGGGACCCCTCGCAGATACGCAGTATTTT. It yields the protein CASSAGPLADTQYF.

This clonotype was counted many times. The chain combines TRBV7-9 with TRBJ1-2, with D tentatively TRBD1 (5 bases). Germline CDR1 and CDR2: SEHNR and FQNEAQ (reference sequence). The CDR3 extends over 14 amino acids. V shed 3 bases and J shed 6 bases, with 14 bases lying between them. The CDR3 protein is CASSLQGSLHGYTF. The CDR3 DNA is TGTGCCAGCAGCTTGCAGGGCAGTCTCCATGGCTACACCTTC. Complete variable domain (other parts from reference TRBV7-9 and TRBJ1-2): DTGVSQNPRHKITKRGQNVTFRCDPISEHNRLYWYRQTLGQGPEFLTYFQNEAQLEKSRLLSDRFSAERPKGSFSTLEIQRTEQGDSAMYLCASSLQGSLHGYTFGSGTRLTVV.

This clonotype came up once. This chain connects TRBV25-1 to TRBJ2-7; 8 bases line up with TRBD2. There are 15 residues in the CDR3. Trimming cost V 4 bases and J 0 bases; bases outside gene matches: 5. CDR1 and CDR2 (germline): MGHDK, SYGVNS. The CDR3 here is CASSGPSGSSYEQYF. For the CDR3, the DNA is TGTGCCAGCAGTGGGCCAAGCGGGAGCTCCTACGAGCAGTACTTC.

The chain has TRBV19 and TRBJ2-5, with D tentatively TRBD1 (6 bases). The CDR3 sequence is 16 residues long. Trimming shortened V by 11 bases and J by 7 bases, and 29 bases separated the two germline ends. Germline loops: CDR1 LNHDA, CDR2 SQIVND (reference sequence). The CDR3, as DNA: TGTGCCTCCTCCCCGTCGAACAGGGCACAAAGGGGGACCCAGTACTTC. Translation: CASSPSNRAQRGTQYF. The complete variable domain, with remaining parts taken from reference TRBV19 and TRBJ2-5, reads DGGITQSPKYLFRKEGQNVTLSCEQNLNHDAMYWYRQDPGQGLRLIYYSQIVNDFQKGDIAEGYSVSREKKESFPLTVTSAQKNPTAFYLCASSPSNRAQRGTQYFGPGTRLLVL.

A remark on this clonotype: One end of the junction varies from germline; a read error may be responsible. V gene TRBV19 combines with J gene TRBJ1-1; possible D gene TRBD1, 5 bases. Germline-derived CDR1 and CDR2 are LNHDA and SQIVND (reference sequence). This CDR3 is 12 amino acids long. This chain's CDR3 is CASSVGVAEALF. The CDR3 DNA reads TGTGCCAGTAGTGTGGGGGTTGCTGAAGCTCTCTTT. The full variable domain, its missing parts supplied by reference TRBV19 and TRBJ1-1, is DGGITQSPKYLFRKEGQNVTLSCEQNLNHDAMYWYRQDPGQGLRLIYYSQIVNDFQKGDIAEGYSVSREKKESFPLTVTSAQKNPTAFYLCASSVGVAEALFGQGTRLTVV.

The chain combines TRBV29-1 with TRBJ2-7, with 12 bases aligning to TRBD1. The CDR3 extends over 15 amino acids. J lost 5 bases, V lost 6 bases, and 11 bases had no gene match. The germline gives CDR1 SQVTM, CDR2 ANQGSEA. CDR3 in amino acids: CSVAIGTGGENEQYF. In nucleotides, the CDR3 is TGCAGCGTCGCCATTGGGACAGGGGGCGAAAACGAGCAGTACTTC.

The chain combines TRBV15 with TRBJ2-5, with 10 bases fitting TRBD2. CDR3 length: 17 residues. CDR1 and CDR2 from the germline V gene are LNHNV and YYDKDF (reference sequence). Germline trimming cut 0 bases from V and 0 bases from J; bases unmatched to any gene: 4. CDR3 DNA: TGTGCCACCAGCAGAGATTCAGCGGGAGGGTACCAAGAGACCCAGTACTTC. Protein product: CATSRDSAGGYQETQYF.

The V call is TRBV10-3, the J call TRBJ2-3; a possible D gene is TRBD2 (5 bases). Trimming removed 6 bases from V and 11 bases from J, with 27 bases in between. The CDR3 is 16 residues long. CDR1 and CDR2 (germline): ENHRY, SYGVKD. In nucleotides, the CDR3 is TGTGCCATCAGCGTTTCTAATTGGGGTCACACCGGGGAGCAGTATTTT. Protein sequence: CAISVSNWGHTGEQYF.

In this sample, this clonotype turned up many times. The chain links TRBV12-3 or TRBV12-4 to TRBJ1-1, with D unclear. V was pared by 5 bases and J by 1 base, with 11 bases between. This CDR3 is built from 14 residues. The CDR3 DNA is TGTGCCAGCAGTATGGGTATTCCGAACACTGAAGCTTTCTTT. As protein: CASSMGIPNTEAFF.